The 24 T cell receptor beta chains listed next were all sequenced from one sample in a study of cytomegalovirus exposure and HLA in healthy donors. PCR primers comprised 60 Vbeta and 13 Jbeta primers. Sequenced by immunoSEQ multiplex PCR; TCRdb stores in-frame clones only, minus some. The table shows 130,000 to 150,000 clones, with just under 85% occurring only once. The sample comprised PBMCs. Receptors originate from a woman in her fifties or sixties in good health and CMV-seropositive.

The rearrangement links TRBV11-1 to TRBJ2-7; 8 bases agree with TRBD2. The germline gives CDR1 SGHAT, CDR2 FQDESV (reference sequence). CDR3 size: 14 residues. V lost 3 bases and J lost 5; bases outside the gene matches: 6. The CDR3 DNA reads as TGTGCCAGCAGCTTCTTGGGACTAGAGGACGAGCAGTACTTC. Protein: CASSFLGLEDEQYF.

The V gene is TRBV28, the J gene TRBJ2-1; weak D call: TRBD2 (5 bases). V was cut by 3 bases and J by 5 bases, with 14 bases left in between. Per germline, CDR1 MDHEN and CDR2 SYDVKM. The CDR3 contains 15 residues. The CDR3 loop reads CASSFLLSGNNEQFF. The DNA for the CDR3 is TGTGCCAGCAGTTTCCTCCTCTCGGGGAACAATGAGCAGTTCTTC. The full variable domain, its missing parts supplied by reference TRBV28 and TRBJ2-1, is DVKVTQSSRYLVKRTGEKVFLECVQDMDHENMFWYRQDPGLGLRLIYFSYDVKMKEKGDIPEGYSVSREKKERFSLILESASTNQTSMYLCASSFLLSGNNEQFFGPGTRLTVL.

This clone was seen a handful of times. The chain uses TRBV7-2 and TRBJ2-6; D not resolved. CDR3 length: 17 amino acids. V gave up 5 bases and J gave up 4 bases, with 18 bases separating them. Germline loops: CDR1 SGHTA, CDR2 FQGNSA. CDR3: CASSVEATHSGANVLTF. CDR3 nucleotides: TGTGCCAGCAGCGTAGAAGCCACCCACTCGGGGGCCAACGTCCTGACTTTC.

The chain uses TRBV5-1 and TRBJ1-2, with 7 nucleotides matching TRBD1. V gave up 7 bases and J gave up 8 bases; unmatched junction bases: 11. CDR1 and CDR2 from the germline V gene are SGHRS and YFSETQ. CDR3 length equals 13 residues. The CDR3 is CASHGHRGGGYTF. The CDR3 DNA follows: TGCGCCAGCCACGGGCACAGGGGAGGAGGCTACACCTTC.

V is TRBV9 and J is TRBJ2-4; 8 positions match TRBD2. Per the germline V gene, CDR1 is SGDLS and CDR2 is YYNGEE. Trimming took 3 bases from V and 9 from J; bases not matched to a gene: 5. The CDR3 contains 13 residues. The CDR3 bases are TGTGCCAGCAGCGCCCCGGGGGGGCCCATTCAGTACTTC. It yields the protein CASSAPGGPIQYF.

V usage is TRBV11-3 and J usage is TRBJ1-4; 7 nucleotides align to TRBD1. The CDR3 consists of 16 residues. Germline trimming cut 4 bases from V and 4 bases from J; bases unmatched to any gene: 9. The V gene's germline CDR1 is SGHNT and CDR2 YENEEA. This CDR3 is CASSSTGPGGNEKLFF. The CDR3 DNA reads as TGTGCCAGCAGCTCGACAGGGCCCGGGGGTAATGAAAAACTGTTTTTT. The full variable domain, in which reference TRBV11-3 and TRBJ1-4 provide the parts outside the CDR3, is EAGVVQSPRYKIIEKKQPVAFWCNPISGHNTLYWYLQNLGQGPELLIRYENEEAVDDSQLPKDRFSAERLKGVDSTLKIQPAELGDSAVYLCASSSTGPGGNEKLFFGSGTQLSVL.

The genes are TRBV5-4 and TRBJ2-3; 8 nucleotides agree with TRBD2. J was trimmed by 1 base and V by 4 bases; bases with no gene match: 5. The CDR3 runs to 15 residues. The germline V gene encodes CDR1 SGHNT and CDR2 YYREEE (reference sequence). The CDR3, as DNA: TGTGCCAGCAGCCCGGGACTAGGAGGCACAGATACGCAGTATTTT. The encoded protein is CASSPGLGGTDTQYF.

This clone was counted a few times. The chain uses TRBV7-2 and TRBJ1-2; a possible D gene is TRBD1 (5 bases). Germline CDR1 SGHTA, CDR2 FQGNSA. Trimming shortened V by 4 bases and J by 6 bases, and 18 bases separated the two germline ends. CDR3 size: 15 residues. The DNA of the CDR3 is TGTGCCAGCAGCTCCCGGGACGGACTAGAAGATGGCTACACCTTC. It specifies CASSSRDGLEDGYTF.

This clone was recorded only once. The rearrangement uses TRBV4-2 and TRBJ2-2; 10 nucleotides match TRBD1. The V gene's germline CDR1 is LGHNA and CDR2 YNFKEQ. The CDR3 consists of 15 residues. J was trimmed by 6 bases and V by 6 bases; bases with no gene match: 7. The CDR3 coding sequence is TGTGCCAGCAGTCGAGGGGACAGGGGTGCCGGGGAGCTGTTTTTT. Translation: CASSRGDRGAGELFF.

CDR3 residues: CASRGQGEETQYF. The CDR3 DNA reads TGTGCCAGCAGGGGACAGGGTGAGGAGACCCAGTACTTC. The chain joins TRBV27 to TRBJ2-5; 9 bases agree with TRBD1. The CDR3 runs 13 residues. Trimming cost V 6 bases and J 5 bases; bases outside gene matches: 4. Germline V gene sequence: CDR1 MNHEY, CDR2 SMNVEV (reference sequence).

The chain links TRBV7-2 to TRBJ1-4, with 8 bases aligning to TRBD1. The CDR3 consists of 15 residues. The trim removed 5 bases at V and 4 bases at J, leaving 6 bases unmatched. Germline V gives CDR1 SGHTA, CDR2 FQGNSA. CDR3 bases: TGTGCCAGCAGCCTGGGACAGGCCTATAATGAAAAACTGTTTTTT. Translation gives CASSLGQAYNEKLFF.

The rearrangement uses TRBV5-4 and TRBJ2-4, with D possibly being TRBD1 (6 bases). Per germline, CDR1 SGHNT and CDR2 YYREEE (reference sequence). Trimming stripped 0 bases from V and 3 bases from J, with 10 bases between. This CDR3 spans 15 amino acids. The CDR3 DNA sequence: TGTGCCAGCAGCTTGGCCAGGGGTGGCAAAAACATTCAGTACTTC. Translation: CASSLARGGKNIQYF. The whole variable domain, filled in from reference TRBV5-4 and TRBJ2-4, reads ETGVTQSPTHLIKTRGQQVTLRCSSQSGHNTVSWYQQALGQGPQFIFQYYREEENGRGNFPPRFSGLQFPNYSSELNVNALELDDSALYLCASSLARGGKNIQYFGAGTRLSVL.

The V gene is TRBV4-2, the J gene TRBJ2-3; possible D gene TRBD2, 5 bases. The V and J ends lost 0 bases and 1 base respectively, with 11 bases between them. The length of the CDR3 is 16 residues. CDR1 and CDR2 from the germline V gene are LGHNA and YNFKEQ. The CDR3 sequence: CASSQEASPRTDTQYF. CDR3 sequence (DNA): TGTGCCAGCAGCCAAGAGGCTAGCCCCCGCACAGATACGCAGTATTTT.

The chain joins TRBV9 to TRBJ1-1, with D tentatively TRBD1 (5 bases). The V and J ends lost 0 bases and 4 bases respectively, with 7 bases between them. Germline values: CDR1 SGDLS, CDR2 YYNGEE. This CDR3 has 13 residues. The CDR3 DNA reads as TGTGCCAGCAGCGTAGGACAGACCACTGAAGCTTTCTTT. It specifies CASSVGQTTEAFF.

This clone was observed a single time. This chain links TRBV10-3 with TRBJ2-7, with D uncertain. CDR3 size: 11 residues. The ends were cut back, 2 bases at V and 7 bases at J, with 6 bases in the middle. Looked up from germline, CDR1 is ENHRY and CDR2 is SYGVKD. CDR3 region: CAISEGVEQYF. CDR3 nucleotides: TGTGCCATCAGTGAGGGAGTAGAGCAGTACTTC.

This clone was detected only a few times. V gene TRBV4-1 combines with J gene TRBJ1-6; D is unclear. Per germline, CDR1 MGHRA and CDR2 YSYEKL. The CDR3 length is 16 residues. The V end was cut by 1 base, the J end by 1 base, with 8 bases between. This chain's CDR3 is CASSQGGLSYNSPLHF. Written as DNA, the CDR3 is TGCGCCAGCAGCCAAGGAGGGTTGTCCTATAATTCACCCCTCCACTTT.

This clone was detected once. The J gene is TRBJ2-7, the V gene TRBV28; 9 positions agree with TRBD1. The CDR3 has 14 amino acids. V dropped 8 bases and J dropped 3; count of bases not matched to a gene: 8. Germline V lookup: CDR1 MDHEN, CDR2 SYDVKM. The CDR3 region is CASAGTGWNYEQYF. For the CDR3, the DNA is TGTGCCAGCGCAGGGACAGGGTGGAACTACGAGCAGTACTTC. The variable domain in full, with the rest retrieved from reference TRBV28 and TRBJ2-7, is DVKVTQSSRYLVKRTGEKVFLECVQDMDHENMFWYRQDPGLGLRLIYFSYDVKMKEKGDIPEGYSVSREKKERFSLILESASTNQTSMYLCASAGTGWNYEQYFGPGTRLTVT.

The chain combines TRBV28 with TRBJ2-7; 7 bases map to TRBD2. With V trimmed by 6 bases and J by 5 bases, 13 bases remained unmatched. Germline CDR1 and CDR2: MDHEN and SYDVKM. This CDR3 comprises 15 residues. The CDR3 DNA reads as TGTGCCAGCAGCCCTCGGCGGGAGTACCAGGACGAGCAGTACTTC. Translated: CASSPRREYQDEQYF.

The chain links TRBV7-2 to TRBJ2-7; no clear D gene. The CDR3 loop spans 13 amino acids. Germline assignment: CDR1 SGHTA and CDR2 FQGNSA. V gave up 0 bases and J gave up 3 bases, with 6 bases separating them. CDR3 in DNA: TGTGCCAGCAGCTTAGCTCCGGGCTACGAGCAGTACTTC. Protein sequence: CASSLAPGYEQYF. Using reference TRBV7-2 and TRBJ2-7 for the parts outside the CDR3, the full variable domain is GAGVSQSPSNKVTEKGKDVELRCDPISGHTALYWYRQSLGQGLEFLIYFQGNSAPDKSGLPSDRFSAERTGGSVSTLTIQRTQQEDSAVYLCASSLAPGYEQYFGPGTRLTVT.

J is TRBJ1-1 and V is TRBV28, with D possibly TRBD1 on 5 matching bases. The V and J ends lost 7 bases and 6 bases respectively, with 18 bases between them. CDR1 and CDR2 (germline): MDHEN, SYDVKM. The CDR3 consists of 14 residues. This chain's CDR3 is CASKPRAGRAEAFF. The DNA of the CDR3 is TGTGCCAGCAAACCCAGGGCAGGGAGGGCTGAAGCTTTCTTT.

A few counts support this clone. J is TRBJ1-1 and V is TRBV5-8, with D unclear. Germline CDR1 is SGHTS and CDR2 is YDEGEE. The V end was cut by 4 bases, the J end by 4 bases, with 20 bases between. The CDR3 consists of 16 residues. CDR3: CASSRRQPLRSTEAFF. The CDR3, as DNA: TGTGCCAGCAGCCGAAGGCAGCCGTTACGGAGCACTGAAGCTTTCTTT.

CDR3 coding DNA: TGTGCCAGCACTCCGACAGGGGGGCTAGACTACAATGAGCAGTTCTTC. It encodes CASTPTGGLDYNEQFF. V gene TRBV2 combines with J gene TRBJ2-1, with TRBD1 matching over 9 bases. Germline V gene sequence: CDR1 SNHLY, CDR2 FYNNEI. With V trimmed by 7 bases and J by 3 bases, 10 bases remained unmatched. The CDR3 has 16 residues.

The rearrangement joins TRBV2 to TRBJ2-7, with D perhaps TRBD2 (5 bases). Trimming removed 4 bases at V and 6 bases at J, with 10 bases between. Germline V CDR1 and CDR2: SNHLY, FYNNEI. CDR3 length: 12 amino acids. The CDR3 bases are TGTGCCAGCAGTGGAAACGGGATCGAGCAGTACTTC. Translated, it gives CASSGNGIEQYF.

V is TRBV5-8 and J is TRBJ2-7; perhaps TRBD2 as D (6 bases). The V end lost 6 bases, the J end lost 3 bases, and 19 bases lay between the germline ends. This CDR3 region has 15 residues. The germline gives CDR1 SGHTS, CDR2 YDEGEE. The CDR3 nucleotides are TGTGCCAGCATTAGTCGCCGGGAGTACCGCTACGAGCAGTACTTC. Protein sequence: CASISRREYRYEQYF.